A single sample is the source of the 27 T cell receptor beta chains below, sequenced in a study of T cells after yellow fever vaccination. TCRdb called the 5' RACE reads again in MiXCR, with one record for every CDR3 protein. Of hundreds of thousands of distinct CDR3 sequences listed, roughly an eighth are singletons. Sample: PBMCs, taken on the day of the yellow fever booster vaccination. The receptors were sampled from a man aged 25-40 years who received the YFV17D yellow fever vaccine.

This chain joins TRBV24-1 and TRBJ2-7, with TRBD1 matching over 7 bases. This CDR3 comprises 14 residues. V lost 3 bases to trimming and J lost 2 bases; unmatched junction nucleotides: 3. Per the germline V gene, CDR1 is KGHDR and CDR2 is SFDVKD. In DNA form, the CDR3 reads TGTGCCACCAGTGATGCGACAGGGACCTACGAGCAGTACTTC. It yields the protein CATSDATGTYEQYF.

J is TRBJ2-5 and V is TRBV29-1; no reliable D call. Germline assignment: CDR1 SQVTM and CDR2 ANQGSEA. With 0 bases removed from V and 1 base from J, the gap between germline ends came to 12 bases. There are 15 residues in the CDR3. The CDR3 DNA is TGCAGCGTTGAAGATAGGGCTAGGACCCAAGAGACCCAGTACTTC. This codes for CSVEDRARTQETQYF.

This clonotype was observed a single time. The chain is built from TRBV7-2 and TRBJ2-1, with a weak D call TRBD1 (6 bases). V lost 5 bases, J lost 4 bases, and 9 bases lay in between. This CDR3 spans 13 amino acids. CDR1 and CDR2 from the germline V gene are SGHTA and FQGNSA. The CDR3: CASSKGQYNEQFF. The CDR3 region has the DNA TGTGCCAGCAGCAAAGGACAGTACAATGAGCAGTTCTTC. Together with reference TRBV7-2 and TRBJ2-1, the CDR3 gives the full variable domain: GAGVSQSPSNKVTEKGKDVELRCDPISGHTALYWYRQSLGQGLEFLIYFQGNSAPDKSGLPSDRFSAERTGGSVSTLTIQRTQQEDSAVYLCASSKGQYNEQFFGPGTRLTVL.

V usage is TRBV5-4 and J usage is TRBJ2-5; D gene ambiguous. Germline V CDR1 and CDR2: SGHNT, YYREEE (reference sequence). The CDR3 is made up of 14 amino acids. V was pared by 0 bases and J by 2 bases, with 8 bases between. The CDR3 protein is CASSLGPTQETQYF. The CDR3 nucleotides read TGTGCCAGCAGCTTGGGACCAACTCAAGAGACCCAGTACTTC.

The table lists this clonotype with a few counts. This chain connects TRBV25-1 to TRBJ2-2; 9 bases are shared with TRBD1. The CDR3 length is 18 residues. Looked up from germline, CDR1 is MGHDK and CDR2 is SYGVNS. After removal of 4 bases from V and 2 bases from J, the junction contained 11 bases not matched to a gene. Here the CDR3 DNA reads TGTGCCAGCAGTGGACGGATAGGGGACAGGGCTAACACCGGGGAGCTGTTTTTT. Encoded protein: CASSGRIGDRANTGELFF.

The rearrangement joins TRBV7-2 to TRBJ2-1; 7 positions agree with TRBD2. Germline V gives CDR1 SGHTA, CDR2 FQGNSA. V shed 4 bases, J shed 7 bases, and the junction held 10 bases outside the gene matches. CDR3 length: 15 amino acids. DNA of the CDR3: TGTGCCAGCAGCTCAGAGCGGGGTACGGGGAATGAGCAGTTCTTC. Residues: CASSSERGTGNEQFF.

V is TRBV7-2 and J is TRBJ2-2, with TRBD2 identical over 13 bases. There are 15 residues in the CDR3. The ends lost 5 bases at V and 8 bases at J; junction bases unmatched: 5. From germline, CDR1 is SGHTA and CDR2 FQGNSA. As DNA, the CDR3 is TGTGCCAGCAGCCCCGGACTAGCGGGAGTAGGGGAGCTGTTTTTT. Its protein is CASSPGLAGVGELFF.

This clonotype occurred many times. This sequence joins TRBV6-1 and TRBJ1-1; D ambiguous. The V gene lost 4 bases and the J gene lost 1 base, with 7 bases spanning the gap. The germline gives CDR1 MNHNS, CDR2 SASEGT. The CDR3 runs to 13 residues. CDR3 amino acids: CASSVKGNTEAFF. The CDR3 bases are TGTGCCAGCAGTGTTAAGGGGAACACTGAAGCTTTCTTT.

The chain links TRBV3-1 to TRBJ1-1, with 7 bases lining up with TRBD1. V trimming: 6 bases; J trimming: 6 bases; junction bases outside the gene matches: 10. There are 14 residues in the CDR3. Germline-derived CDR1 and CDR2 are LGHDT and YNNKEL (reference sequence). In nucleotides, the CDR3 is TGTGCCAGCAGGCGGGACAGCCGGAGGGCTGAAGCTTTCTTT. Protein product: CASRRDSRRAEAFF.

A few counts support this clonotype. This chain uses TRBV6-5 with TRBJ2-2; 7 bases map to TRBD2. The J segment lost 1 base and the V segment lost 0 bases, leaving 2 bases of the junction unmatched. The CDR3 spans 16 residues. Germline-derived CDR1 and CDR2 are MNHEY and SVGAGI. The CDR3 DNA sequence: TGTGCCAGCAGTTACTCGCCTAGCGGGAACACCGGGGAGCTGTTTTTT. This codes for CASSYSPSGNTGELFF.

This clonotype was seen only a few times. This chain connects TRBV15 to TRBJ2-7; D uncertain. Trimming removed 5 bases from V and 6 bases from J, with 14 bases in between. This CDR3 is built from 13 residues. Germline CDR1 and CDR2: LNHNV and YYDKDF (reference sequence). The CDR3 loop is CATSVYMGSEQYF. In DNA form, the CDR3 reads TGTGCCACCAGCGTATACATGGGTTCCGAGCAGTACTTC.

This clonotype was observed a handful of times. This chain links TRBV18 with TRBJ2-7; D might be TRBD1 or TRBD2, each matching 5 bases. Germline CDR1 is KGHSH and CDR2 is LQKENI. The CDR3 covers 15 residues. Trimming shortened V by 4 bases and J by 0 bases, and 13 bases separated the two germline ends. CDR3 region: CASSLSGAYSYEQYF. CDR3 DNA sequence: TGTGCCAGCTCACTCTCCGGGGCCTACTCCTACGAGCAGTACTTC.

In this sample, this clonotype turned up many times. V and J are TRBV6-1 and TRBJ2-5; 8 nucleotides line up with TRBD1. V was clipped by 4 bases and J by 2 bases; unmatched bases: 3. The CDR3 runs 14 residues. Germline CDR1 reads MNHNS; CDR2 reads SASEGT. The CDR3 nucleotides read TGTGCCAGCAGTGTAGGGACAGGACAAGAGACCCAGTACTTC. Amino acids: CASSVGTGQETQYF.

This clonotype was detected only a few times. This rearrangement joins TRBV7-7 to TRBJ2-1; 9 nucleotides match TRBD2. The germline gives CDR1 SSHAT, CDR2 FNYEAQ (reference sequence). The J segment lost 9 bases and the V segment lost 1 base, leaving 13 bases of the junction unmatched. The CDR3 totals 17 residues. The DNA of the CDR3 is TGTGCCAGCAGCTTAGTATCGGCGGGAGGGCCCAAAAGTGAGCAGTTCTTC. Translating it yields CASSLVSAGGPKSEQFF.

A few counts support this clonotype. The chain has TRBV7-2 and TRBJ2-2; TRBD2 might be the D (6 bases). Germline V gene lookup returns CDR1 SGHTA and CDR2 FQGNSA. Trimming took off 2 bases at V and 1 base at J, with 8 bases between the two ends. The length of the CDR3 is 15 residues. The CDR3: CASSLRGLNTGELFF. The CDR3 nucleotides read TGTGCCAGCAGCTTACGGGGGTTGAACACCGGGGAGCTGTTTTTT.

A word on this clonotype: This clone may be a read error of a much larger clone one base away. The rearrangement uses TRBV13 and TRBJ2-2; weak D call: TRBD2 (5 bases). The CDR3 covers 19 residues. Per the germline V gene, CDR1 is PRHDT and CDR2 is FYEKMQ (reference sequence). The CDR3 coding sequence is TGTGCCAGCAGCCAGAGTGAGCGGTCCCTCTCCATCGGCACCGGGGAGCTGTCTTTT. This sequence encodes CASSQSERSLSIGTGELSF.

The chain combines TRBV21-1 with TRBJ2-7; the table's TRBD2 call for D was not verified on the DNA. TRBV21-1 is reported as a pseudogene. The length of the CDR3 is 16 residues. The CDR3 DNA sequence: TGTGCCAGCAGCAAAACCAGAGGGCTAGACGGATACGAGCAGTACTTC. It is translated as CASSKTRGLDGYEQYF.

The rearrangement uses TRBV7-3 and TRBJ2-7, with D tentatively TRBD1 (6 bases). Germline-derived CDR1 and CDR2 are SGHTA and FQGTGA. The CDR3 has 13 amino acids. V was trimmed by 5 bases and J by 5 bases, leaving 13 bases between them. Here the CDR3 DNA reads TGTGCCAGCAGCATCAGGGGAAGGGACGAGCAGTACTTC. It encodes CASSIRGRDEQYF.

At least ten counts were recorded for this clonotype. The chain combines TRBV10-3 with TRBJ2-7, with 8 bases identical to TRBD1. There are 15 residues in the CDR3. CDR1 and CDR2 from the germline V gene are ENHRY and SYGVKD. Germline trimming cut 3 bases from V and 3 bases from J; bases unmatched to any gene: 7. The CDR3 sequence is CAISDTGGLSYEQYF. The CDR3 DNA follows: TGTGCCATCAGTGATACAGGGGGATTAAGCTACGAGCAGTACTTC.

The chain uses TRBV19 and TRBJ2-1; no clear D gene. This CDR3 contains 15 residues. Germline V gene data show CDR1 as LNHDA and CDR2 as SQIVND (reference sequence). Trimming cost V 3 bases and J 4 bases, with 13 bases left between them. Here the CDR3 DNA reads TGTGCCAGTAGTATGTCTCAAGCCGCTTACAATGAGCAGTTCTTC. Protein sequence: CASSMSQAAYNEQFF.

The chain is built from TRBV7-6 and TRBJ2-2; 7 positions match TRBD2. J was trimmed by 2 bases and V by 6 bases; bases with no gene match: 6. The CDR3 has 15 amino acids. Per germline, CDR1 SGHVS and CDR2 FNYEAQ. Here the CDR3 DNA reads TGTGCCAGCAGGGGGGGGGGTCCCAACACCGGGGAGCTGTTTTTT. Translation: CASRGGGPNTGELFF.

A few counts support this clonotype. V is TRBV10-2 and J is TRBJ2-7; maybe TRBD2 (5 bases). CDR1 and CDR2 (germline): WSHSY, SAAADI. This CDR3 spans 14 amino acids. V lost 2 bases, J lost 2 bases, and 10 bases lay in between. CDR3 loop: CASSEAVGAYEQYF. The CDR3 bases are TGCGCCAGCAGTGAGGCGGTCGGGGCCTACGAGCAGTACTTC.

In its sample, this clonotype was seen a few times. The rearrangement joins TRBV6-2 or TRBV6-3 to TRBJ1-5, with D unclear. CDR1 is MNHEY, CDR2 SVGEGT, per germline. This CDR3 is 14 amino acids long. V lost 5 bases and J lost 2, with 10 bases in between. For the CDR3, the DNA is TGTGCCAGCAGTAATCGGAGGCGCAATCAGCCCCAGCATTTT. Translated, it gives CASSNRRRNQPQHF.

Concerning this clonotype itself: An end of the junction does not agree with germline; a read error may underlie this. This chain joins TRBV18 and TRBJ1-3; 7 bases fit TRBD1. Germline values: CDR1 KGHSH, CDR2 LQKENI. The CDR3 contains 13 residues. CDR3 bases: TGTGCCAGCTCAGGGGACAGAGGAAACACCAAATATTTT. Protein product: CASSGDRGNTKYF.

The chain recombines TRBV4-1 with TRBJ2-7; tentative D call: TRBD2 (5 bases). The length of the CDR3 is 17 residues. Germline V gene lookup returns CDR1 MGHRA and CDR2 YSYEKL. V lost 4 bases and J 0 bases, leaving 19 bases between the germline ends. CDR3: CASSLLPGQDYSYEQYF. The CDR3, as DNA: TGCGCCAGCAGCCTCTTACCCGGGCAAGACTACTCCTACGAGCAGTACTTC.

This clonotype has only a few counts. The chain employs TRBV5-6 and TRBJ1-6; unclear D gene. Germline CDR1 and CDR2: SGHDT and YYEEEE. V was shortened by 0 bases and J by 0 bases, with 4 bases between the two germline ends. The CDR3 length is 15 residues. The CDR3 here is CASSLGVSYNSPLHF. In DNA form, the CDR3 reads TGTGCCAGCAGCTTGGGGGTCTCCTATAATTCACCCCTCCACTTT.

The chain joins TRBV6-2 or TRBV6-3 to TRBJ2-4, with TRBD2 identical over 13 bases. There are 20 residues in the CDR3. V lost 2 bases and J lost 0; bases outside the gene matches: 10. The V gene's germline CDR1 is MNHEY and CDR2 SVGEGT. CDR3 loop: CASSYRTGTSGALAKNIQYF. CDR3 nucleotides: TGTGCCAGCAGTTACCGAACCGGGACTAGCGGGGCTCTAGCCAAAAACATTCAGTACTTC.